The clone carrying this T cell receptor (beta chain) was picked up a small number of times. CDR3 length equals 15 residues. J lost 9 bases, V lost 5 bases, and 10 bases had no gene match. Germline V gene sequence: CDR1 SEHNR, CDR2 FQNEAQ (reference sequence). Method: immunoSEQ multiplex PCR; TCRdb's copy keeps in-frame clones and lacks some. The table includes roughly 9,200 clones, less than 75% detected once. This sample stems from a study of tumour-infiltrating T cells in Burkitt lymphoma. Study overall: Survival, overall and progression-free, tracked with productive clonality.

The sequenced material came from tumor tissue. The chain has TRBV7-9 and TRBJ2-1, with TRBD1 matching over 10 bases. The sequence was collected from a human donor with diffuse large B-cell lymphoma. In DNA form, the CDR3 reads TGTGCCAGCAGCCTACCGACAGGGGGCTTTACTGAGCAGTTCTTC. This gives the protein CASSLPTGGFTEQFF.